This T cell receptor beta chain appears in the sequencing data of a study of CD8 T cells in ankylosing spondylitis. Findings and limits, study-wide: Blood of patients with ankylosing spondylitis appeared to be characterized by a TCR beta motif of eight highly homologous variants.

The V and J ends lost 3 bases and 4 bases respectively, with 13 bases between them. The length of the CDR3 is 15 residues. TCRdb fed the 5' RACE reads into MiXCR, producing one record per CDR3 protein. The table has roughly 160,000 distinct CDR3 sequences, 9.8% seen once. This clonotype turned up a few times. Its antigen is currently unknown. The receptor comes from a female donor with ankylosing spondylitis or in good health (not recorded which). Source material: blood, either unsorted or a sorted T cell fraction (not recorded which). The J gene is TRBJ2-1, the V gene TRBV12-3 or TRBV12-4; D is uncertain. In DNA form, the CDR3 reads TGTGCCAGCAGTTTTAAGGAGTGGGTTTACAATGAGCAGTTCTTC. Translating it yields CASSFKEWVYNEQFF.